This TCR beta chain was found in a study of blood T cells in healthy people across ages. Study results and limitations: When set beside aged donors, long-lived donors presented more naive CD4+ cells and higher diversity. The CMV status of each donor remained undetermined, and this could have confounded shifts in expanded clonotypes.

This clonotype has just a few counts. Its antigen is still unknown. The study drew donors from healthy Caucasian individuals in Russia aged about 6 to 90. The CDR3 contains 19 residues. Germline CDR1 reads SEHNR; CDR2 reads FQNEAQ (reference sequence). The J segment lost 4 bases and the V segment lost 4 bases, leaving 15 bases of the junction unmatched. A second PCR of about 7 to 12 cycles used a sample-barcoded 5' primer and a J-beta primer mix. Each cDNA molecule received a tag from a template-switch adaptor that had 12 random nucleotides. MiXCR was run by TCRdb on the 5' RACE reads, yielding one entry per CDR3 protein. The data show around 800,000 distinct CDR3 sequences, about 47% seen once.

The sequenced sample was blood. The TCR was taken from an elderly man in good health. The V and J genes are TRBV7-9 and TRBJ2-2; 10 nucleotides line up with TRBD2. The CDR3 loop is CASSSVSMRLAGTTGELFF. The CDR3 DNA reads as TGTGCCAGCAGCTCCGTTTCGATGCGACTAGCGGGCACCACCGGGGAGCTGTTTTTT.